This T cell receptor beta chain was sequenced for a study of human T cells and chemical hapten exposure. Turning to the study itself: In the sensitization step, 2% DPC was placed on around 2 cm by around 2 cm of upper inner arm skin. DPC (0.01%) was patch tested on the upper back and read at 6 days.

This clonotype has just a few counts. What it binds is unknown. Points from the study as a whole: More PT1 expanded TCRs went with higher patch test scores.

TCRdb recomputed calls from the RACE reads with MiXCR, one row per CDR3 protein. The table has about 340,000 distinct CDR3 sequences, under 8% seen once; the top ten hold 8.4%. Time point of the sample: patch test 1, 2 weeks after DPC sensitization. Treatment specified: therapeutic diphenylcyclopropenone sensitization with weekly scalp DPC. Unfractionated whole blood yielded total RNA. Germline V gene data show CDR1 as LGHNA and CDR2 as YSLEER. The CDR3 totals 14 residues. V was cut by 4 bases and J by 14 bases, with 18 bases left in between. This sample comprised whole blood, obtained in connection with sensitization to the hapten diphenylcyclopropenone (DPC). The chain combines TRBV4-3 with TRBJ1-6, with D unresolved. The sequence was collected from a woman aged 18-35 years with alopecia areata. Some clones in this sample may be carry-over from other donors' samples. Here the CDR3 reads CASSPGGTRSALHF. The CDR3 bases are TGCGCCAGCAGCCCGGGAGGAACGCGCTCGGCCCTCCACTTT.